The T cell receptor beta chain under discussion was sequenced for a study of T-cell reconstitution after alpha-beta-depleted transplantation in children. Whole-study results and caveats: Day-60 TCRbeta diversity that was high in some patients was derived from surviving recipient T cells and thymic progenitors. Reportedly, alpha-beta T cells present about two months post-transplant originated from several hundred expanded clones of graft origin. Diversity and T-cell counts at one year after transplant derived mostly from new T cells.

This clonotype was recorded many times. Its antigen is not identified. V gave up 0 bases and J gave up 2 bases, with 7 bases separating them. Per germline, CDR1 SQVTM and CDR2 ANQGSEA. The CDR3 sequence is 13 residues long. Preparing the TCRbeta library involved the use of unique molecular identifiers. TCRdb re-called the PCR reads with MiXCR, one entry per CDR3 protein. The sample yields about 300,000 distinct CDR3 sequences, roughly 7.8% seen once. The chain uses TRBV29-1 and TRBJ1-1; D is unresolved. Here the sequenced sample was peripheral blood, taken 360 days after TCRalphabeta/CD19-depleted stem cell transplant. This TCR was sampled from a female patient between 2 and 15 years old who had a stem cell transplant for Fanconi anemia, so the T cells may come from the graft donor. CDR3 sequence (DNA): TGCAGCGTTGAAGAGGATCGAAACACTGAAGCTTTCTTT. Translating it yields CSVEEDRNTEAFF. The entire variable domain, with the rest obtained from reference TRBV29-1 and TRBJ1-1, is as follows: SAVISQKPSRDICQRGTSLTIQCQVDSQVTMMFWYRQQPGQSLTLIATANQGSEATYESGFVIDKFPISRPNLTFSTLTVSNMSPEDSSIYLCSVEEDRNTEAFFGQGTRLTVV.